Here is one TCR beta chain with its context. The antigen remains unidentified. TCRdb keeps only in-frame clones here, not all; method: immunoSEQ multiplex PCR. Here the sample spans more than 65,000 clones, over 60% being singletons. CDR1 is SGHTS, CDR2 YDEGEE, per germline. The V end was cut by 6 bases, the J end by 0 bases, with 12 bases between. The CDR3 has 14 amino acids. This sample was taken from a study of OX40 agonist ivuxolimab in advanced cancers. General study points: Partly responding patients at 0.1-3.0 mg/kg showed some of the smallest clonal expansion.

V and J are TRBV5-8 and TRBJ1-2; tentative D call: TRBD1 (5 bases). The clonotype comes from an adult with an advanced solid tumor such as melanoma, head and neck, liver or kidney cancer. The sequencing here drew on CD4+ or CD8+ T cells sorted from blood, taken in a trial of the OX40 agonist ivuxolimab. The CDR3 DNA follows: TGTGCCAGCACCCGCCCGACAGCTAACTATGGCTACACCTTC. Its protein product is CASTRPTANYGYTF. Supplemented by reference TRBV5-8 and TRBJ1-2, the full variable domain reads EAGVTQSPTHLIKTRGQQATLRCSPISGHTSVYWYQQALGLGLQFLLWYDEGEERNRGNFPPRFSGRQFPNYSSELNVNALELEDSALYLCASTRPTANYGYTFGSGTRLTVV.